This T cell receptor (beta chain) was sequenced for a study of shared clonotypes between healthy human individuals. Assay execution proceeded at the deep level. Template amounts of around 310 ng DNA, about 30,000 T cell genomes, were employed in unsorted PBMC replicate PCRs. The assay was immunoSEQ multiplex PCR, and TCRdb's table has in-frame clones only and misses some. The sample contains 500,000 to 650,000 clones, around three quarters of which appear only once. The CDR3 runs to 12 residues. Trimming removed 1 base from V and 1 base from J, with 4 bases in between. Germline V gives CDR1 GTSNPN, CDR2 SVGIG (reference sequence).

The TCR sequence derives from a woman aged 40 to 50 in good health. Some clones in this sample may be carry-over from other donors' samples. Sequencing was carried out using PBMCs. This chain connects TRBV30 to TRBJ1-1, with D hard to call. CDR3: CAWSARNTEAFF. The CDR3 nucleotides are TGTGCCTGGAGTGCCAGGAACACTGAAGCTTTCTTT.